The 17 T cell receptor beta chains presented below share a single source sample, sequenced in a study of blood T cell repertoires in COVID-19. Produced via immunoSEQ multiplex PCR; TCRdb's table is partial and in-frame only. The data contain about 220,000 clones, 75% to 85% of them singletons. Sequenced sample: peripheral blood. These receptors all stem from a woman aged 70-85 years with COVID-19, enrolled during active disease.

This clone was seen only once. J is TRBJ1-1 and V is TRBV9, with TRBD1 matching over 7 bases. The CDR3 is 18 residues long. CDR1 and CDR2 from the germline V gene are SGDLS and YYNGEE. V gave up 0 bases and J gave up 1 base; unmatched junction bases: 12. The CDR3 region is CASSVAARETGRNTEAFF. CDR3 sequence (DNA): TGTGCCAGCAGCGTAGCCGCACGGGAGACAGGGAGGAACACTGAAGCTTTCTTT.

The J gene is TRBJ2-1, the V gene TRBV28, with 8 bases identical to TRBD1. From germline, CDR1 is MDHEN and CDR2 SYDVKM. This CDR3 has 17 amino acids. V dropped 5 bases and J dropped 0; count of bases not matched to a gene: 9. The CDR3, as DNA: TGTGCCAGCAGTAGGATGAAGGGACAGGTCTCCTACAATGAGCAGTTCTTC. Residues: CASSRMKGQVSYNEQFF.

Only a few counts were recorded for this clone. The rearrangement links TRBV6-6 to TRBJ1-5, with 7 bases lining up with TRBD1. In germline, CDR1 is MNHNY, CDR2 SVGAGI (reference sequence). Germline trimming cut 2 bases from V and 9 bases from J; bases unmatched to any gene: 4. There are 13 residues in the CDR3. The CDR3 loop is CASSYPEGAPQHF. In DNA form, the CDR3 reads TGTGCCAGCAGTTACCCAGAGGGGGCGCCCCAGCATTTT.

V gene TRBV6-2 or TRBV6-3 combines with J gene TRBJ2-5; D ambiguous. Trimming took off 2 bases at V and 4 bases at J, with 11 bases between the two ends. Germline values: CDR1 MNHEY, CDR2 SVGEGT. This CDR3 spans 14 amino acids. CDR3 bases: TGTGCCAGCAGTTACCTACAGTTACGAGAGACCCAGTACTTC. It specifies CASSYLQLRETQYF.

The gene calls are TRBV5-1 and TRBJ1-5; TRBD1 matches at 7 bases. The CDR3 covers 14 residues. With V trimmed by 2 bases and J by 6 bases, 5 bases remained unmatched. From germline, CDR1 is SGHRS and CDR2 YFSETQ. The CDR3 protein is CASSLRQGGQPQHF. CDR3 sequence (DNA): TGCGCCAGCAGCTTACGACAGGGTGGTCAGCCCCAGCATTTT.

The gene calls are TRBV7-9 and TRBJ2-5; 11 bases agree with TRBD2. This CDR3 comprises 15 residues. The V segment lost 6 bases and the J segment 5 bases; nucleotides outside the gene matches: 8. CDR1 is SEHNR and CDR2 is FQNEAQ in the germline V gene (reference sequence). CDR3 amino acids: CASRITGTSGETQYF. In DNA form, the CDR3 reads TGTGCCAGCAGAATAACCGGGACTAGCGGCGAGACCCAGTACTTC.

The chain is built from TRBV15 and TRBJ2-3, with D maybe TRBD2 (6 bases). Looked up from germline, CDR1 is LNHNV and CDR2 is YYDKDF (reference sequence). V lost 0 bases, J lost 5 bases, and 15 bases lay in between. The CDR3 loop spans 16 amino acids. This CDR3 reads CATSRDRSGVVDTQYF. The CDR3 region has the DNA TGTGCCACCAGCAGAGATAGGTCGGGAGTGGTAGATACGCAGTATTTT.

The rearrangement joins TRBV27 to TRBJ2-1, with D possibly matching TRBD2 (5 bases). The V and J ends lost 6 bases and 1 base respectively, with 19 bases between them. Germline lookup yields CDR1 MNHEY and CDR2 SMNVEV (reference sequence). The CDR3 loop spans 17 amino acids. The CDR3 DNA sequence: TGTGCCAGCAGGGCTGATGCGGGCGCAACTTCCTACAATGAGCAGTTCTTC. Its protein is CASRADAGATSYNEQFF.

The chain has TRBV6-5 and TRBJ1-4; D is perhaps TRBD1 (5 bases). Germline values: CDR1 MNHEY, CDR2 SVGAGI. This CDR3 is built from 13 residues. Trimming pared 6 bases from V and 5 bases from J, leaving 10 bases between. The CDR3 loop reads CASRLRQNEKLFF. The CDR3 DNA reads TGTGCCAGCAGACTTCGACAGAATGAAAAACTGTTTTTT.

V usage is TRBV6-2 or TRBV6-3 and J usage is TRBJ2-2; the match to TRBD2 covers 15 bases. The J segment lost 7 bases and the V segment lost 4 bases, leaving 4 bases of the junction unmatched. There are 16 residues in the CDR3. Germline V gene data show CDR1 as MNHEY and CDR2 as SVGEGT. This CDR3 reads CASSWTSGGASGELFF. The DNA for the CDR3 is TGTGCCAGCAGTTGGACTAGCGGGGGGGCCAGCGGGGAGCTGTTTTTT.

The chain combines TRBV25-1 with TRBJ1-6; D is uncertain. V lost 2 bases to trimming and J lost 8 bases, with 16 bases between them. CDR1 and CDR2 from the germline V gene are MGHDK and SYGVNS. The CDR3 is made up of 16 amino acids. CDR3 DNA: TGTGCCAGCAGTGAACGTGGTTCAGTCATCTATTCACCCCTCCACTTT. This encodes CASSERGSVIYSPLHF.

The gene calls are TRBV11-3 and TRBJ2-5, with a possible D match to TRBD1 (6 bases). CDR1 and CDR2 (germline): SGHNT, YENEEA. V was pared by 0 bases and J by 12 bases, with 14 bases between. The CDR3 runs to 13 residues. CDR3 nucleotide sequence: TGTGCCAGCAGCTTAGATCGGGACACCGCAAAGTACTTC. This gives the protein CASSLDRDTAKYF.

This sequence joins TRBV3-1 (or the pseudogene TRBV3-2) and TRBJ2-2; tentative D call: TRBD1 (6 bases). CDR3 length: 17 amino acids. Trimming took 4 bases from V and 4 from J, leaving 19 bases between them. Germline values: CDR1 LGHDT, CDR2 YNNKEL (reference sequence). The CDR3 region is CASSPRGGSYGTGELFF. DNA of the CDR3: TGTGCCAGCAGCCCCCGAGGGGGAAGTTATGGCACCGGGGAGCTGTTTTTT.

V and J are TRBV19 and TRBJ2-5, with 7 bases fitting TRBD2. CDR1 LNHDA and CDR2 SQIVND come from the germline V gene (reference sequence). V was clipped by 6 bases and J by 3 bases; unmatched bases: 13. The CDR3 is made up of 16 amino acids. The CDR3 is CASSPWGRAEKETQYF. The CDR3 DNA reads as TGTGCCAGTAGCCCCTGGGGGAGGGCCGAGAAAGAGACCCAGTACTTC. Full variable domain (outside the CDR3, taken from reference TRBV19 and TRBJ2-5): DGGITQSPKYLFRKEGQNVTLSCEQNLNHDAMYWYRQDPGQGLRLIYYSQIVNDFQKGDIAEGYSVSREKKESFPLTVTSAQKNPTAFYLCASSPWGRAEKETQYFGPGTRLLVL.

The CDR3 nucleotides are TGTGCCAGCAGTTACGACAGGGTGGGATGGACTGAAGCTTTCTTT. Translating it yields CASSYDRVGWTEAFF. The chain links TRBV6-2 or TRBV6-3 to TRBJ1-1, with 7 nucleotides matching TRBD1. This CDR3 is 15 amino acids long. Germline trimming cut 2 bases from V and 5 bases from J; bases unmatched to any gene: 8. Germline V gives CDR1 MNHEY, CDR2 SVGEGT.

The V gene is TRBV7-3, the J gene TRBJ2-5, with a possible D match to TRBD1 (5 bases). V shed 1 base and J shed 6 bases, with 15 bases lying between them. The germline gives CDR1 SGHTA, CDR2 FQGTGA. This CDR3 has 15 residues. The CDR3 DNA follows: TGTGCCAGCAGCTTAATAGGTGGGGCTGTTCAGACCCAGTACTTC. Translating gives CASSLIGGAVQTQYF.

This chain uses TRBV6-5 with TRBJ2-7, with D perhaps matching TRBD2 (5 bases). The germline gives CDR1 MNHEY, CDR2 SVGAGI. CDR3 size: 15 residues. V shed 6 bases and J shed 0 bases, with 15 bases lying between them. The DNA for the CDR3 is TGTGCCAGCAGAACTCTAGCACCTGGCTCCTACGAGCAGTACTTC. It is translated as CASRTLAPGSYEQYF.